The T cell receptor beta chain described here comes from a study of low-dose radiotherapy and immunotherapy resistance in tumors. Study-wide context: Participants in Cohort 2 were given 1 Gy per fraction every two weeks, for 13 Gy over 26 weeks.

TRAV- and TRBV-specific primers primed first-strand cDNA, covering alpha and beta chains. Amplification, which lasted 20 to 25 PCR cycles, used a constant-region primer and V-primer adapter to amplify TCRs. Amplifying the isolated mRNA was done by in vitro transcription. TCRdb reprocessed the reads via MiXCR and lists one record per CDR3 protein. The data contain nearly 60,000 distinct CDR3 sequences, about 25% of them singletons. The ends were cut back, 1 base at V and 7 bases at J, with 13 bases in the middle. The CDR3 covers 14 residues. Germline CDR1 LGHDT, CDR2 YNNKEL (reference sequence). Time point denoted: after trial treatment. Treatment specified: LDRT plus nivolumab, ipilimumab, low-dose cyclophosphamide and aspirin (RACIN trial). This clonotype was observed at least ten times.

The sequence derives from a male donor with prostate cancer. This specimen consisted of PBMCs, obtained after low-dose radiotherapy plus immunotherapy. The chain links TRBV3-1 to TRBJ1-2; D unclear. The CDR3 sequence: CASSQGGITRGYTF. The CDR3 bases are TGTGCCAGCAGCCAAGGGGGTATTACACGTGGCTACACCTTC.